A selection of T cell receptor beta chains follows, all from one sample in a study of blood T cell repertoires in COVID-19. Libraries were prepared by immunoSEQ multiplex PCR; TCRdb keeps only in-frame clonotypes and omits some of them. The table has 55,000 to 75,000 clones, about 86% seen once. Material for sequencing was peripheral blood. The receptors derive from a man older than 75 with COVID-19, enrolled during active disease. Both conserved end residues are part of each CDR3. The order of the fields is J gene, V gene, CDR3 protein.

J gene: TRBJ1-1; V gene: TRBV11-2; CDR3 protein: CASSLDARQEAFF
J gene: TRBJ2-2; V gene: TRBV19; CDR3 protein: CASSIKGAAGELFF
J gene: TRBJ1-2; V gene: TRBV7-2; CDR3 protein: CASSLGPGQGQYGYTF
J gene: TRBJ1-2; V gene: TRBV7-2; CDR3 protein: CASSSYRTEPYGYTF
J gene: TRBJ1-5; V gene: TRBV2; CDR3 protein: CASSEVRGDQPQHF
J gene: TRBJ1-2; V gene: TRBV2; CDR3 protein: CASTPGPNYGYTF
J gene: TRBJ2-7; V gene: TRBV18; CDR3 protein: CASSRTGSEQYF
J gene: TRBJ1-5; V gene: TRBV27; CDR3 protein: CASSRGSGWANQPQHF
J gene: TRBJ1-2; V gene: TRBV21-1; CDR3 protein: CASSTQGANLQGAKGYTF
J gene: TRBJ1-5; V gene: TRBV7-8; CDR3 protein: CASSLVGGNQPQHF
J gene: TRBJ2-1; V gene: TRBV7-2; CDR3 protein: CASSLNAPQYNEQFF
J gene: TRBJ1-6; V gene: TRBV27; CDR3 protein: CASSFGLSGAGDSPLHF
J gene: TRBJ2-7; V gene: TRBV7-2; CDR3 protein: CASSLRTGLGHEQYF
J gene: TRBJ2-2; V gene: TRBV5-1; CDR3 protein: CASSLGANQNTGELFF
J gene: TRBJ2-1; V gene: TRBV7-2; CDR3 protein: CASSFTSASYNEQFF
J gene: TRBJ1-5; V gene: TRBV24-1; CDR3 protein: CATSDLEENQPQHF
J gene: TRBJ1-2; V gene: TRBV27; CDR3 protein: CASSLGTGGANYGYTF
J gene: TRBJ2-1; V gene: TRBV6-2/TRBV6-3; CDR3 protein: CASSYSGGTLTSYNEQFF
J gene: TRBJ2-3; V gene: TRBV19; CDR3 protein: CASRLAGAVDTQYF
J gene: TRBJ2-7; V gene: TRBV18; CDR3 protein: CASSPRQGLYEQYF
J gene: TRBJ2-7; V gene: TRBV5-6; CDR3 protein: CASSLAVGREYF
J gene: TRBJ2-6; V gene: TRBV19; CDR3 protein: CASTPGSSGANVLTF
J gene: TRBJ2-2; V gene: TRBV30; CDR3 protein: CAWSVTSGGTGELFF
J gene: TRBJ1-2; V gene: TRBV5-1; CDR3 protein: CASSLGLGPDYGYTF
J gene: TRBJ2-4; V gene: TRBV30; CDR3 protein: CAWANVTRGSIQYF
J gene: TRBJ2-7; V gene: TRBV27; CDR3 protein: CASSLAGLSSYEQYF
J gene: TRBJ1-1; V gene: TRBV28; CDR3 protein: CASSSLGVRGSDAFF
J gene: TRBJ1-1; V gene: TRBV12-3/TRBV12-4; CDR3 protein: CASSFSGQLEAFF
J gene: TRBJ2-2; V gene: TRBV25-1; CDR3 protein: CASSKWGGPDAGELFF
J gene: TRBJ2-5; V gene: TRBV19; CDR3 protein: CASTNRETQYF
J gene: TRBJ1-2; V gene: TRBV6-2/TRBV6-3; CDR3 protein: CASSYSRSNNYGYTF
J gene: TRBJ2-1; V gene: TRBV7-3; CDR3 protein: CASSTGQYNEQFF
J gene: TRBJ1-6; V gene: TRBV18; CDR3 protein: CASSPGTGDGSPLHF
J gene: TRBJ1-2; V gene: TRBV6-1; CDR3 protein: CASSDFQGIDYGYTF
J gene: TRBJ1-3; V gene: TRBV18; CDR3 protein: CASSPDRSSGNTIYF
J gene: TRBJ1-2; V gene: TRBV12-3/TRBV12-4; CDR3 protein: CASTLSDRGGYTF
J gene: TRBJ1-2; V gene: TRBV30; CDR3 protein: CAWNSAGFYGYTF
J gene: TRBJ1-2; V gene: TRBV7-2; CDR3 protein: CASSRESGTGQGGYTF
J gene: TRBJ2-1; V gene: TRBV2; CDR3 protein: CASITSGRSEQFF
J gene: TRBJ2-1; V gene: TRBV18; CDR3 protein: CASSPLAGADNEQFF
J gene: TRBJ1-6; V gene: TRBV30; CDR3 protein: CAWRTGVASPLHF
J gene: TRBJ2-1; V gene: TRBV24-1; CDR3 protein: CATSDFASGLYNEQFF
J gene: TRBJ2-2; V gene: TRBV2; CDR3 protein: CASLIEVAGTGELFF
J gene: TRBJ1-2; V gene: TRBV5-1; CDR3 protein: CASSFAPESGYTF
J gene: TRBJ1-1; V gene: TRBV23-1; CDR3 protein: CASSQSVRGMNTEAFF
J gene: TRBJ1-5; V gene: TRBV10-3; CDR3 protein: CAISEWGGVDQPQHF
J gene: TRBJ2-5; V gene: TRBV5-5; CDR3 protein: CASSLAGGQGLETQYF
J gene: TRBJ2-3; V gene: TRBV5-4; CDR3 protein: CASSPDSFLSTDTQYF
J gene: TRBJ2-5; V gene: TRBV28; CDR3 protein: CASSGQGANVGKTQYF
J gene: TRBJ1-1; V gene: TRBV5-1; CDR3 protein: CASSLQGAEAFF
J gene: TRBJ2-3; V gene: TRBV7-9; CDR3 protein: CASSPESGTMESDTQYF
J gene: TRBJ1-2; V gene: TRBV30; CDR3 protein: CAWSPDRVSYGYTF
J gene: TRBJ1-2; V gene: TRBV10-3; CDR3 protein: CAISPNNYGYTF
J gene: TRBJ1-4; V gene: TRBV25-1; CDR3 protein: CASSAWGQGGEKLFF